This T cell receptor beta chain was identified in a study of T cells in tuberculosis. Background on the study: Samples predate treatment or fall within its first 7 days.

The CDR3 is 16 residues long. Germline V gene data show CDR1 as LGHNT and CDR2 as FRNRAP. Unmatched junction bases numbered 10, after V lost 5 bases and J lost 6 bases. Time point reported: new active TB diagnosis, blood taken before or within 7 days of starting treatment. Confirmation came from sputum smear and/or culture positivity for M. tuberculosis. Only in-frame clones appear in the TCRdb table, and some are missing; sequencing was by immunoSEQ multiplex PCR. The data contain tens of thousands of clones, 92% of them singletons. V gene TRBV12-5 combines with J gene TRBJ2-2; 9 bases are shared with TRBD2. This receptor was taken from an adult with tuberculosis. Some clones in this sample may be carry-over from other donors' samples. This specimen consisted of PBMCs, obtained at tuberculosis diagnosis. The CDR3 sequence: CASGPWAGGPPGELFF. DNA for the CDR3: TGTGCTAGTGGTCCCTGGGCGGGGGGGCCCCCCGGGGAGCTGTTTTTT. The full variable domain, its missing parts supplied by reference TRBV12-5 and TRBJ2-2, is DARVTQTPRHKVTEMGQEVTMRCQPILGHNTVFWYRQTMMQGLELLAYFRNRAPLDDSGMPKDRFSAEMPDATLATLKIQPSEPRDSAVYFCASGPWAGGPPGELFFGEGSRLTVL.